This TCR beta chain was obtained from a study of shared clonotypes between healthy human individuals. Some clones are missing from TCRdb's copy, which holds only in-frame ones; the method was immunoSEQ multiplex PCR. The profile shows some 500,000 clones, 95% to 97% of them singletons. The CDR3 is made up of 15 amino acids. The trim removed 0 bases at V and 4 bases at J, leaving 1 base unmatched. CDR1 and CDR2 (germline): SGHRS, YFSETQ. Turning to this clone: The same CDR3 also results from other DNA sequences found in this sample.

This sequence joins TRBV5-1 and TRBJ2-1, with TRBD2 identical over 10 bases. This receptor was obtained from a woman aged 25-40 years in good health. Material for sequencing was naive CD4+ T cells sorted from blood. Regarding subset: CD45RA+ positively selected. CDR3 bases: TGCGCCAGCAGCTTGGCTAGCGGGGGTTACAATGAGCAGTTCTTC. Protein: CASSLASGGYNEQFF.